These 6 T cell receptor beta chains originate from one sample sequenced in a study of blood T cell repertoires in COVID-19. Using immunoSEQ multiplex PCR, the repertoire was profiled, and TCRdb retains in-frame clones only, with some absent. The sample consists of roughly 300,000 clones, approximately 85% of them appearing once. The sequenced sample was peripheral blood. Receptor source: a human donor in a cohort sampled during active COVID-19.

Comments on this clone: Other DNA sequences in the same sample also yield this CDR3. The CDR3 bases are TGTGCCATCAGTGAGGGGCAGCAAGAGACCCAGTACTTC. It codes for CAISEGQQETQYF. V and J are TRBV10-3 and TRBJ2-5; D call uncertain. Germline CDR1 reads ENHRY; CDR2 reads SYGVKD. The V and J ends lost 2 bases and 2 bases respectively, with 6 bases between them. This CDR3 contains 13 residues.

This CDR3 reads CASSKGGTVYEQYF. CDR3 sequence (DNA): TGCGCCAGCAGCAAAGGGGGGACAGTTTACGAGCAGTACTTC. The chain links TRBV4-1 to TRBJ2-7, with a weak D call TRBD1 (7 bases). Trimming removed 5 bases at V and 4 bases at J, with 15 bases between. CDR3 length equals 14 residues. The germline V gene encodes CDR1 MGHRA and CDR2 YSYEKL.

The chain combines TRBV7-2 with TRBJ1-1; 7 bases line up with TRBD1. V gave up 6 bases and J gave up 1 base; unmatched junction bases: 5. Looked up from germline, CDR1 is SGHTA and CDR2 is FQGNSA. This CDR3 is 14 amino acids long. The CDR3 sequence is CASRPGGRNTEAFF. The CDR3 region has the DNA TGTGCCAGCAGACCAGGGGGGAGGAACACTGAAGCTTTCTTT.

A few counts support this clone. This chain joins TRBV3-1 (or the pseudogene TRBV3-2) and TRBJ2-5; weak D call: TRBD1 (6 bases). Germline V gene data show CDR1 as LGHDT and CDR2 as YNNKEL (reference sequence). V was trimmed by 0 bases and J by 2 bases, leaving 16 bases between them. This CDR3 has 17 residues. The CDR3 sequence: CASSQEGRGVGQETQYF. The CDR3, as DNA: TGTGCCAGCAGCCAAGAGGGCAGGGGCGTCGGGCAAGAGACCCAGTACTTC.

V usage is TRBV20-1 and J usage is TRBJ1-5; tentative D call: TRBD1 (5 bases). Germline V CDR1 and CDR2: DFQATT, SNEGSKA (reference sequence). The CDR3 runs 11 residues. V was shortened by 6 bases and J by 11 bases, with 14 bases between the two germline ends. Here the CDR3 DNA reads TGCAGTGCCCCGATGGGGGGAGCCCAGCATTTT. Translated, it gives CSAPMGGAQHF.

This clone was counted a few times. J is TRBJ2-3 and V is TRBV5-4, with 8 bases aligning to TRBD2. The CDR3 runs 14 residues. Germline V gene sequence: CDR1 SGHNT, CDR2 YYREEE (reference sequence). The trim removed 2 bases at V and 5 bases at J, leaving 4 bases unmatched. Here the CDR3 reads CASSLAGEGDTQYF. Written as DNA, the CDR3 is TGTGCCAGCAGCTTAGCGGGGGAGGGAGATACGCAGTATTTT.